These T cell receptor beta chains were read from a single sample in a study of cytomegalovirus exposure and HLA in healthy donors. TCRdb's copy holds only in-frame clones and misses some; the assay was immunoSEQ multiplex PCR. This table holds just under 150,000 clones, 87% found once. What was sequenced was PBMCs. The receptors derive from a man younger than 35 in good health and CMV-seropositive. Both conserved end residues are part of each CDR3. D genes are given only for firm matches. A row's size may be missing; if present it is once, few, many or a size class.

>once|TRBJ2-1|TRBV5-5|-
TGTGCCAGCAGCTTGGTGCAGGTGGAGTTCTTC
CASSLVQVEFF
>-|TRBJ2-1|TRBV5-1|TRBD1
TGCGCCAGCAGCCCAGGGACAGAAAATGAGCAGTTCTTC
CASSPGTENEQFF
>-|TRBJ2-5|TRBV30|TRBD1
TGTGCCTGGAGTGCCCGATTCTCGACAGGGGCGGTTAGAACCCAGTACTTC
CAWSARFSTGAVRTQYF
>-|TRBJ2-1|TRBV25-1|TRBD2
TGTGCCAGCAGTGAAGGACTAGCCCACAATGAGCAGTTCTTC
CASSEGLAHNEQFF
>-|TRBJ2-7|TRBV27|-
TGTGCCAGCAGTTATCAGGGGAGTAGATACGAGCAGTACTTC
CASSYQGSRYEQYF
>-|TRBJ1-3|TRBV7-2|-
TGTGCCAGCAGTTCACAGGGAAACACCATATATTTT
CASSSQGNTIYF
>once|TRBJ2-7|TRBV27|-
TGTGCCAGCAGTTTAGAGGGTGTCACCTACGAGCAGTACTTC
CASSLEGVTYEQYF
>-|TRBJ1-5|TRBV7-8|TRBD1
TGTGCCAGCACCCTGGACAGGAGAAATCAGCCCCAGCATTTT
CASTLDRRNQPQHF
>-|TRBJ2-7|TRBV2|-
TGTGCCGGGACTACAGGGTTCAACGAGCAGTACTTC
CAGTTGFNEQYF
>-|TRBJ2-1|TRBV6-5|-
TGTGCCAGCAGTGTGAACAGGGTATTGGATGAGCAGTTCTTC
CASSVNRVLDEQFF
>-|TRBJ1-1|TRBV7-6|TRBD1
TGTGCCAGCAGCTTCCCCCCGGGACAGGGGAACACTGAAGCTTTCTTT
CASSFPPGQGNTEAFF
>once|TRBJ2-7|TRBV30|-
TGTGCCTGGACCCAACAGGTTACCTACGAGCAGTACTTC
CAWTQQVTYEQYF
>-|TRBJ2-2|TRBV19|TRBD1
TGTGCCAGTAGTAGGGACAGGGGGGTCACCGGGGAGCTGTTTTTT
CASSRDRGVTGELFF
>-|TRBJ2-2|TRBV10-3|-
TGTGCCATCAGTGAGCCCGGACAGAAGAACACCGGGGAGCTGTTTTTT
CAISEPGQKNTGELFF
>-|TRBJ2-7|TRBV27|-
TGTGCCAGCAGTTTAAGGGGGGGGATGTACGAGCAGTACTTC
CASSLRGGMYEQYF
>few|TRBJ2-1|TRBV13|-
TGTGCCAGCAGCTTAAGAGGCTGGGACAATGAGCAGTTCTTC
CASSLRGWDNEQFF
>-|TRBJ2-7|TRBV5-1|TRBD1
TGCGCCAGCAGCACGGGACAGGTCCTTGGGGGGCAGTACTTC
CASSTGQVLGGQYF
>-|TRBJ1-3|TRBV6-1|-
TGTGCCAGCAGTGAAAATAAGGGGGTTGGAAACACCATATATTTT
CASSENKGVGNTIYF
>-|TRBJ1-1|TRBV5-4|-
TGTGCCAGCAGCTTGCAGGCAGGGTTTAACACTGAAGCTTTCTTT
CASSLQAGFNTEAFF
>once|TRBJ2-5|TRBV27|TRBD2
TGTGCCAGCAGTTTAGCGGGAGATTTAGAGACCCAGTACTTC
CASSLAGDLETQYF
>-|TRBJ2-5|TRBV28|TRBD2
TGTGCCAGCAGTTTGGGGGGGACTAGGAAAGAGACCCAGTACTTC
CASSLGGTRKETQYF
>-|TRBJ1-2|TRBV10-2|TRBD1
TGCGCCAGCAGTGAGTCGAGGGACAGAGTAGCTAACTATGGCTACACCTTC
CASSESRDRVANYGYTF
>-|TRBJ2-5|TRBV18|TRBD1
TGTGCCAGCTCACCACCTGAAGGACAGGGAAGGGAGACCCAGTACTTC
CASSPPEGQGRETQYF
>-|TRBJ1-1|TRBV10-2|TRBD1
TGCGCCAGTACTAGGACAGGGGGCTTAAACACTGAAGCTTTCTTT
CASTRTGGLNTEAFF
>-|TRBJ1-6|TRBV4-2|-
TGTGCCAGCAGCCAAGTGGACAGTAATTCACCCCTCCACTTT
CASSQVDSNSPLHF
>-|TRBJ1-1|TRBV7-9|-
TGTGCCAGCAGCCTAACTACGGGGAACACTGAAGCTTTCTTT
CASSLTTGNTEAFF
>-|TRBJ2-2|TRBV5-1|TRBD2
TGCGCCAGCAGCTTGGTCGGGGGGGCGAACACCGGGGAGCTGTTTTTT
CASSLVGGANTGELFF
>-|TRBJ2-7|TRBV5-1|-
TGCGCCAGCAGCTTGGAGGGGTACGAGCAGTACTTC
CASSLEGYEQYF
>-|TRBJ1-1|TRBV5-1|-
TGCGCCAGCAGAACAGGGTCCTTGGCCACTGAAGCTTTCTTT
CASRTGSLATEAFF